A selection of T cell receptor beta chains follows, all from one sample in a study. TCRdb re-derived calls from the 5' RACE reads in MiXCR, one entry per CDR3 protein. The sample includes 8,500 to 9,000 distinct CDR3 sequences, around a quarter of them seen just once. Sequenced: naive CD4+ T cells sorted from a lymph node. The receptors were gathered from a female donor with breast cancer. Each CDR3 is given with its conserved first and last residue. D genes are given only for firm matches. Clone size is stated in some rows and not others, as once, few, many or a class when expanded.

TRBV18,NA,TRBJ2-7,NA,TGTGTCAGCTCCATTACAGGGCCCTACGAGCAGTACTTC,CVSSITGPYEQYF
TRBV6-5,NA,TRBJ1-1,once,TGTGCCAGCAACAAAAAAGGACGGAGGGGCACTGAAGCTTTCTTT,CASNKKGRRGTEAFF
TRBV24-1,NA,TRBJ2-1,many,TGTGCCACCAGTGATTCGGGTTTTGGCGAGCAGTTCTTC,CATSDSGFGEQFF
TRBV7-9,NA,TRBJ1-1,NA,TGTGCCAGCAGCTGGGACGGCAGGGTTGGCACTGAAGCTTTCTTT,CASSWDGRVGTEAFF
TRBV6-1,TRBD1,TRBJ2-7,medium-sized,TGTGCCAGCTGGGACAGAGCCTACGAGCAGTACTTC,CASWDRAYEQYF
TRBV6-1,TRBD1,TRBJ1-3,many,TGTGCCAGCAGAGACGACAGGGGAGGAAACACCATATATTTT,CASRDDRGGNTIYF
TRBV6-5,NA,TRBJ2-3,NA,TGTGCCAGCAGTTACGGTTGGGGACGCACAGATACGCAGTATTTT,CASSYGWGRTDTQYF
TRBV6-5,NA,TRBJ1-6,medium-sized,TGTGCCAGCAGTTACCTTGGGGGGTTGGCCCTCCACTTT,CASSYLGGLALHF
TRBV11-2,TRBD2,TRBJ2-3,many,TGTGCCAGCAGCTTAGCGGGACTAAGCGGAAGCACAGATACGCAGTATTTT,CASSLAGLSGSTDTQYF
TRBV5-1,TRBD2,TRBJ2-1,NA,TGCGCCAGCAGCTTGGGACTAGCGTCCAATGAGCAGTTCTTC,CASSLGLASNEQFF
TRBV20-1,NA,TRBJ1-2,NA,TGCAGTGCTAGAGAGGACTCAGGAGGGGGGCCCTCTTCCTATGGCTACACCTTC,CSAREDSGGGPSSYGYTF
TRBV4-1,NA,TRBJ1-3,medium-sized,TGCGCCAGCAGCACGGTCCGGTGGACAGTACGCTCTGGAAACACCATATATTTT,CASSTVRWTVRSGNTIYF
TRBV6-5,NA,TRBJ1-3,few,TGTGCCAGCAGTTTACAGGGTGGGGCCTCTGGAAACACCATATATTTT,CASSLQGGASGNTIYF
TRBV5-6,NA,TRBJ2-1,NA,TGTGCCAGCAGCTTGGTGTCAGCTTACAATGAGCAGTTCTTC,CASSLVSAYNEQFF
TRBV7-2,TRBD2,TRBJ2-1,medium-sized,TGTGCCAGCAGCTGGACTAGCGGGAATTTGGGCGAGCAGTTCTTC,CASSWTSGNLGEQFF
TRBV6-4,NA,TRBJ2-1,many,TGTGCCAGCAGTGACCCAACCATTCCTGTACAGGGTCGTAACAATGAGCAGTTCTTC,CASSDPTIPVQGRNNEQFF
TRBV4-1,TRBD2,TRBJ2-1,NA,TGTGCCAGCAGCAAAGACGAAACTAGCGCCTACAATGAGCAGTTCTTC,CASSKDETSAYNEQFF
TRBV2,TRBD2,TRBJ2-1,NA,TGTGCCAGCAGCCCGGGACTAAACAATGAGCAGTTCTTC,CASSPGLNNEQFF
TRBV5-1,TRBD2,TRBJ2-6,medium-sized,TGCGCCAGCAGCTGGGGACTAGCGGGGGGCTCTGGGGCCAACGTCCTGACTTTC,CASSWGLAGGSGANVLTF
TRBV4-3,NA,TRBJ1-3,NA,TGCGCCAGCAGCCAAGACAACTCTGGAAACACCATATATTTT,CASSQDNSGNTIYF
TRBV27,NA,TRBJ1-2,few,TGTGCCAGCAGTTTCTCCCCTAACTATGGCTACACCTTC,CASSFSPNYGYTF
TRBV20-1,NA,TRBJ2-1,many,TGCAGTGCTTCACCGGGTAGCTCCTACAATGAGCAGTTCTTC,CSASPGSSYNEQFF
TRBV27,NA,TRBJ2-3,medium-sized,TGTGCCAGCAGTTTACTGTGGGAGCGGACAGATACGCAGTATTTT,CASSLLWERTDTQYF
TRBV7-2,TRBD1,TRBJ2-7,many,TGTGCCAGCAGCTTAGGGGGCGACAGGGGGCATGAGTACTTC,CASSLGGDRGHEYF
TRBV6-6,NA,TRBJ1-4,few,TGTGCCAGCAGGCCCTCGAACGGGGGCAGACATGAAAAACTGTTTTTT,CASRPSNGGRHEKLFF
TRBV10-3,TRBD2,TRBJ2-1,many,TGTGCCATCAGTGGGATGACTAGCAGAAGCTCCTACAATGAGCAGTTCTTC,CAISGMTSRSSYNEQFF
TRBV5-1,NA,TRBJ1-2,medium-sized,TGCGCCAGCAGCTTGGAGGGCTATGGCTACACCTTC,CASSLEGYGYTF
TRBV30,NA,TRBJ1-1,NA,TGTGCCTGGAAATACCTCGGGGGGGCGGATGAAGCTTTCTTT,CAWKYLGGADEAFF
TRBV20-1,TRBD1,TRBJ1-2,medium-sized,TGCAGTGCTGAAACCTCCGGGACAGGGGGATATGGCTACACCTTC,CSAETSGTGGYGYTF
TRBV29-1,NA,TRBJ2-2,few,TGCAGCGTTGAAGGGTTCAGGTCCGGGGAGCTGTTTTTT,CSVEGFRSGELFF
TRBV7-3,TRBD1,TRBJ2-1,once,TGTGCCAGCAGCTCGCAGGGGACAGGGGGCTGGGATGAGCAGTTCTTC,CASSSQGTGGWDEQFF
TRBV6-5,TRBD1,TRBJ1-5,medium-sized,TGTGCCAGCAGTCCGGCCGGACAGGGGACAAATCAGCCCCAGCATTTT,CASSPAGQGTNQPQHF
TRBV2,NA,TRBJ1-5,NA,TGTGCCAGCAGGGGACCCGAAACGGGCATCAATCAGCCCCAGCATTTT,CASRGPETGINQPQHF
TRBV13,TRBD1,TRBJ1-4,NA,TGTGCCAGCAGTACAGGGGCCGGCTTATCTAATGAAAAACTGTTTTTT,CASSTGAGLSNEKLFF
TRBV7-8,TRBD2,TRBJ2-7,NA,TGTGCCAGCAGCCTTCTCGCGGGAGCGGGTAAGAACGAGCAGTACTTC,CASSLLAGAGKNEQYF
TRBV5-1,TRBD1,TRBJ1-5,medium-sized,TGCGCCAGCAGCTTGGGGGACAGTAGCAATCAGCCCCAGCATTTT,CASSLGDSSNQPQHF
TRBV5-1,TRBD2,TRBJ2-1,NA,TGCGCCAGCAGGAGGAGCGGGAGAAGCCCCTCCTACGATGAGCAGTTCTTC,CASRRSGRSPSYDEQFF
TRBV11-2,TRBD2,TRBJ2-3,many,TGTGCCAGCAGTCATATAGCGGGAGGGTTGAGAGATACGCAGTATTTT,CASSHIAGGLRDTQYF
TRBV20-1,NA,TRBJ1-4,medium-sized,TGCAGTGCTAGCGATGGTGGTTCAACTAATGAAAAACTGTTTTTT,CSASDGGSTNEKLFF
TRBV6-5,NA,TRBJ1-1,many,TGTGCCAGCAGTAAGGGGGGAGGCACTGAAGCTTTCTTT,CASSKGGGTEAFF
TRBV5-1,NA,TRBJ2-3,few,TGCGCCAGCAGCTTAAGCACAGATACGCAGTATTTT,CASSLSTDTQYF
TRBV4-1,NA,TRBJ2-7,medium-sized,TGCGCCAGCAGCCAAGCCCCAGGCTCGGACGAGCAGTACTTC,CASSQAPGSDEQYF
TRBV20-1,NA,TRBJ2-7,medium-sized,TGCAGTGCTAGGGGGGGCGGGGCCCGCTACGAGCAGTACTTC,CSARGGGARYEQYF
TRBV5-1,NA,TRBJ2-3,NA,TGCGCCAGCACCTCATCGGGGGTTGGCACAGATACGCAGTATTTT,CASTSSGVGTDTQYF
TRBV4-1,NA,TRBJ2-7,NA,TGCGCCAGCAGCCAAGTTGTGGCTAGCAACTACGAGCAGTACTTC,CASSQVVASNYEQYF
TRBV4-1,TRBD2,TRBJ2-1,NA,TGCGCCAGCAGCCAAGATAGCCCGCAAGGTAGCGGGATTCAAAATGAGCAGTTCTTC,CASSQDSPQGSGIQNEQFF
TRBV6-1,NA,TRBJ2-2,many,TGTGCCAGCAGTGAGGGAGGGGGTCCCGGGGAGCTGTTTTTT,CASSEGGGPGELFF
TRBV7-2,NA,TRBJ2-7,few,TGTGCCAGCATAAGGGGGGGGACTTACGAGCAGTACTTC,CASIRGGTYEQYF